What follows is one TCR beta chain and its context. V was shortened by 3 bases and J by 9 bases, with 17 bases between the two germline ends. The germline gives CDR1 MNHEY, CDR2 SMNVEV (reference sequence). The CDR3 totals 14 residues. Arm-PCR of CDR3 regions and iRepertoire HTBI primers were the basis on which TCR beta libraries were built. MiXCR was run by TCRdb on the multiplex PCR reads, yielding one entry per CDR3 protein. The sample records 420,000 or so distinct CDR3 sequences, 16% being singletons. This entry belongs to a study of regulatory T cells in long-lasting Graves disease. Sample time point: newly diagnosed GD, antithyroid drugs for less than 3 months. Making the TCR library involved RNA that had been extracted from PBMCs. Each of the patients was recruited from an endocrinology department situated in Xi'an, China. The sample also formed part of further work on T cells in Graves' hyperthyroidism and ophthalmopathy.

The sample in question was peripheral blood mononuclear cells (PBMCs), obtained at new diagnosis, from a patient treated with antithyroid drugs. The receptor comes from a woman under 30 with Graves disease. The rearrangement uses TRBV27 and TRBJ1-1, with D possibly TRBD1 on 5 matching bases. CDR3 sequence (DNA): TGTGCCAGCAGTTTGTCGCAGGGACTCTTTAAAGCTTTCTTT. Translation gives CASSLSQGLFKAFF.